This T cell receptor (beta chain) was observed in a study of blood T cells in healthy people across ages. Study-level results: Diversity of TCR beta correlated strongly with naive T cell percentage.

The CDR3 length is 15 residues. Germline values: CDR1 SGHVS, CDR2 FQNEAQ. The V gene end was trimmed by 1 base and the J gene end by 4 bases; junction bases not matched to a gene: 4. Comments on this clonotype: Antigen specificity is unknown.

For the second PCR, which ran for about 6 to 11 cycles, a sample-barcoded 5' primer and a J-beta primer mix were used. In TCRdb, the 5' RACE reads were re-called with MiXCR into one record per CDR3 protein. The profile shows some 1.8 million distinct CDR3 sequences, more than 35% of them singletons. This chain uses TRBV7-8 with TRBJ2-3; 8 nucleotides align to TRBD2. The material sequenced was blood. The sequence came from a human donor in good health. Written as DNA, the CDR3 is TGTGCCAGCAGCTTAGGAGAGACTAGCGCAGATACGCAGTATTTT. It yields the protein CASSLGETSADTQYF.